This TCR beta chain was found in a study of blood T cell repertoires in COVID-19 (dated by TCRdb to 2020 to 2022). General notes on the study: Collaborator samples came from the United States, Italy and Spain and covered acute and convalescent phases of COVID-19. HLA class I and class II types, where available, came from metadata supplied by the sample provider rather than from assay-based typing. The material from the prospective study consisted of cDNA or gDNA derived from T cells, B-cell-depleted T cells, or PBMCs. A de-identified subject ID, COVID-19 status, age in years and sex were almost always included in the sample metadata. The samples were drawn from the first 160 participants of the ongoing ImmuneRACE study and from 950 to 1,500 subjects provided by 6 global collaborators. The repertoires were released in a freely available public database meant as a resource for research on the immune response to SARS-CoV-2. The dataset comprised deeply sampled blood TCRbeta repertoires from subjects exposed to, actively infected with, or recovered from COVID-19. Beyond this particular receptor, the publication reports: The quantity of clinical and demographic metadata differed by source and by participant and was supplied without curation.

V sheds 4 bases and J sheds 2 bases, leaving 15 bases between their ends. CDR1 and CDR2 were assigned from the germline V gene as SQVTM and ANQGSEA. Spanning cysteine to phenylalanine, the CDR3 consists of 14 amino acids. Only CDR3 DNA is held: 42 bases, read in frame from base 1. Whole blood was collected in K2EDTA tubes by collaborating institutions according to the institutions' own protocols. For TCRbeta analysis, collaborators shipped samples as frozen whole blood, isolated PBMCs, or DNA extracted from either of those sample types. For this clone: Which antigen it targets is not known. No quality values exist for individual bases; no much larger clone is one base distant.

TCRbeta CDR3 regions were amplified from genomic DNA using the immunoSEQ Assay, a bias-controlled multiplex PCR. As for the authors' bioinformatics: Nucleated cell counts per sample were estimated from amplification of reference gene primers within the assay. Sequence reads were collapsed and filtered to measure the absolute abundance of every unique TCRbeta CDR3 rearrangement. For each sample, productive Simpson clonality was calculated by taking the square root of Simpson's diversity index across productive rearrangements. Sourced from immuneACCESS, this table was stored by TCRdb with only in-frame sequences that have V and J called. A share of the clones is absent; for the studies checked, an unresolved V gene accounts for under half, and the remainder has no known explanation. V and J calls and clone size are copied from that table; D and trimming were computed from the DNA. The sample table shows 150,000 to 250,000 clones, and approximately 84% are seen once. 6.5% to 7% of the sample is held by the ten biggest clonotypes.

The sample comprised peripheral blood. The sequence joins TRBV29-1 to TRBJ2-7, with a weak D call of TRBD2 (6 bases match). The receptor was derived from a human donor with acute or convalescent COVID-19. The donor label of this sample is uncertain. The CDR3 reads CSVVGLGRPYEQYF. The DNA sequence is TGCAGCGTTGTGGGATTGGGGAGGCCCTACGAGCAGTACTTC.